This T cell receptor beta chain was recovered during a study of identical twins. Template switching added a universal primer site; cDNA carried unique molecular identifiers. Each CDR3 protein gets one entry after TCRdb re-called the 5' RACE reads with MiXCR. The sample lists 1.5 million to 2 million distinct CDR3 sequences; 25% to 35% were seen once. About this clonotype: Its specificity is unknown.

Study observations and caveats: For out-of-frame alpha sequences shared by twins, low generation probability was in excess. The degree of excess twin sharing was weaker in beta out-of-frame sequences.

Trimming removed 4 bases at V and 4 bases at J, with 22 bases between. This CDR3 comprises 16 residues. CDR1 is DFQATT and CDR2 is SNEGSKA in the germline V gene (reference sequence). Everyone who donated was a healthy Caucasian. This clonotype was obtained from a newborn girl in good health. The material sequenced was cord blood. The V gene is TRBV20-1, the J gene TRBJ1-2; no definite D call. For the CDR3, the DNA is TGCAGTGCTACCCACGGGTGGCAAAACTTCGGCTATGGCTACACCTTC. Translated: CSATHGWQNFGYGYTF.